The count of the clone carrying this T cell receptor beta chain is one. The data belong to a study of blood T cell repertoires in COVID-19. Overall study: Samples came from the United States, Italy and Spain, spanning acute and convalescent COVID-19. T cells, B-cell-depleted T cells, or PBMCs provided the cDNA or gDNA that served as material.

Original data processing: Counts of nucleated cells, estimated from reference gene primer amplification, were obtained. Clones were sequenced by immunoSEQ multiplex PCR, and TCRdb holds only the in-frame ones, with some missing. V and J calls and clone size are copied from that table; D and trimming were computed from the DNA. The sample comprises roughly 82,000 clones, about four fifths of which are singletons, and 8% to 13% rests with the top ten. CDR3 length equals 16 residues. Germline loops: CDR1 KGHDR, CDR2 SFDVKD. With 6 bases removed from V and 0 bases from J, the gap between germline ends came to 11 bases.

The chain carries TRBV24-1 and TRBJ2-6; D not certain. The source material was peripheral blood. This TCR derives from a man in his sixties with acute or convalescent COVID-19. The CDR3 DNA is TGTGCCACCAGTTCCCAGCGTTCCTCTGGGGCCAACGTCCTGACTTTC. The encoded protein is CATSSQRSSGANVLTF.